This T cell receptor beta chain was found in a study of beta chain features in type 1 diabetes. The study's findings and limits: Significant though moderate, a shortening of TCRB CDR3s appeared in all four CD4+ subsets of Type 1 diabetes patients. Across patients, naive, central memory and Treg TCRB repertoires exhibited apparently greater similarity than was observed across healthy donors.

Using CD45RO/CCR7/CD25/CD127/CD95/CD27, CD4+ naive, central memory, regulatory and stem cell-like memory cells were sorted. Purity exceeded 95% in all sorted populations. The CDR3 totals 12 residues. V dropped 2 bases and J dropped 4 bases, with 6 bases sitting between them. The V gene's germline CDR1 is SNHLY and CDR2 FYNNEI. About this clone itself: Its antigen is not known.

The sequenced template was cDNA made from the entire isolated RNA. Produced via immunoSEQ multiplex PCR; TCRdb's table is partial and in-frame only. The sample lists some 44,000 clones; approximately 53% were seen once. This receptor was taken from a woman in her thirties in good health. Sequencing was performed on stem cell memory CD4+ T cells from blood. This chain uses TRBV2 with TRBJ2-7; maybe TRBD2 (5 bases). This CDR3 reads CASSERGYEQYF. DNA of the CDR3: TGTGCCAGCAGTGAACGGGGTTACGAGCAGTACTTC.